This T cell receptor (beta chain) was sequenced in a study of blood T cell repertoires in COVID-19. Clones were read by immunoSEQ multiplex PCR, and TCRdb kept only the in-frame ones, dropping some. The sample holds over 200,000 clones, over 75% seen once. This receptor was identified in a woman aged 45-65 years with acute or convalescent COVID-19. Sequenced sample: peripheral blood.

The DNA for the CDR3 is TGCAGTGCTAGTAAGGTTGAGGTTCGTCACTCCTATAATTCACCCCTCCACTTT. The encoded protein is CSASKVEVRHSYNSPLHF. The chain combines TRBV20-1 with TRBJ1-6; D is unclear. The germline CDR1 and CDR2 sequences are DFQATT and SNEGSKA (reference sequence). Trimming pared 3 bases from V and 0 bases from J, leaving 18 bases between. The CDR3 is 18 residues long.